A selection of T cell receptor beta chains follows, all from one sample in a study of glioma-infiltrating T cells. In TCRdb, the multiplex PCR reads were re-called with MiXCR into one record per CDR3 protein. Found here are approximately 120,000 distinct CDR3 sequences, less than 30% of them singletons; the top ten hold approximately 16%. The specimen was glioma tissue, nonneoplastic brain tissue, or PBMCs (not recorded which). The source of these receptors is a human donor with low-grade glioma or glioblastoma, undergoing nonglioma brain surgery, or in good health (not recorded which). CDR3s include the opening cysteine and the closing phenylalanine or tryptophan. D genes are given only for firm matches. The size of a clone is reported for some rows only, either as once, few or many, or as a class for expanded clones.

V gene	CDR3 length	J gene	D gene	clone size	CDR3 protein	CDR3 DNA
TRBV25-1	11	TRBJ2-7	NA	NA	CASRTAYDQYF	TGTGCCAGCAGAACTGCCTACGATCAGTACTTC
TRBV7-2	14	TRBJ1-2	TRBD1	many	CASSPPGTDHGYTF	TGTGCCAGCAGCCCCCCCGGGACAGACCATGGCTACACCTTC
TRBV2	14	TRBJ2-5	NA	many	CASSSHGTKETQYF	TGTGCCAGCAGTTCCCACGGGACCAAGGAGACCCAGTACTTC
TRBV28	13	TRBJ2-5	TRBD1	many	CASSLTGKKTQYF	TGTGCCAGCAGCCTGACAGGGAAGAAGACCCAGTACTTC
TRBV29-1	11	TRBJ2-1	NA	NA	CSVGVSNEQFF	TGCAGCGTTGGAGTATCCAATGAGCAGTTCTTC
TRBV3-1	19	TRBJ2-3	TRBD2	few	CASSPTSGRERASTDTQYF	TGTGCCAGCAGCCCGACTAGCGGGAGGGAGAGGGCTAGCACAGATACGCAGTATTTT
TRBV6-1	16	TRBJ2-1	NA	many	CASSYIGGLTYNEQFF	TGTGCCAGCAGTTATATCGGGGGATTAACCTACAATGAGCAGTTCTTC
TRBV10-3	14	TRBJ2-7	TRBD1	NA	CAISGGQGNYEQYF	TGTGCCATCAGTGGGGGACAGGGTAACTACGAGCAGTACTTC
TRBV24-1	18	TRBJ2-3	TRBD2	many	CATSEDGTSGRGTDTQYF	TGTGCCACCAGTGAGGACGGGACTAGCGGCCGGGGCACAGATACGCAGTATTTT
TRBV12-3/TRBV12-4	14	TRBJ1-1	TRBD1	many	CASSLGQGISEAFF	TGTGCCAGCAGCCTGGGACAGGGAATTTCGGAAGCTTTCTTT
TRBV12-3/TRBV12-4	14	TRBJ1-5	NA	few	CASSLPGTKGPQHF	TGTGCCAGCAGTTTACCGGGAACAAAGGGGCCCCAGCATTTT
TRBV6-2/TRBV6-3	15	TRBJ2-5	NA	many	CASSYPTGQQETQYF	TGTGCCAGCAGTTACCCGACTGGACAGCAAGAGACCCAGTACTTC
TRBV19	14	TRBJ1-1	TRBD1	many	CASSTLDRRTGAFF	TGTGCCAGTAGTACCTTGGACAGGAGGACTGGAGCTTTCTTT
TRBV7-2	16	TRBJ1-4	NA	NA	CASSQRRGPTNEKLFF	TGTGCCAGCAGCCAGAGACGGGGGCCGACTAATGAAAAACTGTTTTTT